This T cell receptor beta chain was documented in a study of identifying expanded T cells in peripheral blood. On this clone itself: Its antigen is undetermined.

Regarding the study as a whole: About 1.2 clones differed between technical replicates, versus around 15 and 19 over time. Across healthy donors, higher total template counts meant significantly greater roughly two-week count variance.

Germline lookup yields CDR1 SGHNT and CDR2 YENEEA. The CDR3 is made up of 19 amino acids. With 1 base removed from V and 4 bases from J, the gap between germline ends came to 22 bases. Measured with immunoSEQ multiplex PCR; TCRdb has only the in-frame clones, and not every one. The data contain tens of thousands of clones, approximately 85% of them singletons. This receptor was identified in a person aged 18 to 75 in good health. This chain uses TRBV11-3 with TRBJ2-2; maybe TRBD2 (5 bases). The sequenced sample was blood. CDR3 in DNA: TGTGCCAGCAGCTTAGCCCTGGGTTTGGCGGGCCAACCCACCGGGGAGCTGTTTTTT. Translation gives CASSLALGLAGQPTGELFF. The full variable domain, rest sourced from reference TRBV11-3 and TRBJ2-2, is EAGVVQSPRYKIIEKKQPVAFWCNPISGHNTLYWYLQNLGQGPELLIRYENEEAVDDSQLPKDRFSAERLKGVDSTLKIQPAELGDSAVYLCASSLALGLAGQPTGELFFGEGSRLTVL.